This T cell receptor beta chain was sequenced for a study of shared clonotypes between healthy human individuals. Study conclusions and caveats: The study found lower generation probabilities in non-shared clonotypes than in those shared by all four donors. How much donors shared clonotypes was expected to be affected by sequencing depth.

Genomic DNA per cell subset filled all wells of several immunoSEQ plates. Measured with immunoSEQ multiplex PCR; TCRdb has only the in-frame clones, and not every one. The table records about 2 million clones, less than 95% of them present only once. Germline V CDR1 and CDR2: SNHLY, FYNNEI. Trimming removed 6 bases from V and 0 bases from J, with 11 bases in between. This CDR3 spans 14 amino acids. With respect to this clone: Its specificity is not known.

Naive CD8 cells comprised CD45RO-negative, CCR7-positively selected cells, excluding terminally differentiated effector memory CD45RA+ cells. The rearrangement joins TRBV2 to TRBJ1-2, with D unclear. The source material was naive CD8+ T cells sorted from blood. This TCR was sampled from a man aged 18 to 30 in good health. CDR3 protein: CASRGVGSNYGYTF. The CDR3 DNA follows: TGTGCCAGCAGGGGAGTGGGATCTAACTATGGCTACACCTTC.